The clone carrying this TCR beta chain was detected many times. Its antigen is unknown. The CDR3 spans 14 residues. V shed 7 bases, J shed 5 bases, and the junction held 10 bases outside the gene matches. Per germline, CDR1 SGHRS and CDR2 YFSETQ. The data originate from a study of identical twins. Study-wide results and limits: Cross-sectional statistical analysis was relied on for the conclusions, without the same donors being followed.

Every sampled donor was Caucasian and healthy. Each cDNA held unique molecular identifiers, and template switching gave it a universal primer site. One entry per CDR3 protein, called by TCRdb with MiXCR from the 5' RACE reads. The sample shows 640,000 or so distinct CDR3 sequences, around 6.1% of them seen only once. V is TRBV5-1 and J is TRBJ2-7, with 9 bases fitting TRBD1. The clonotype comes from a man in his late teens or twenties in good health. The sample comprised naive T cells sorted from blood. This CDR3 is CASGAGTGFDEQYF. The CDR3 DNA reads TGCGCCAGCGGGGCCGGGACAGGGTTCGACGAGCAGTACTTC.